These 10 T cell receptor beta chains were sequenced from one sample in a study of beta chain features in type 1 diabetes. Expressed TCRB transcripts were sequenced because the isolated RNA had all been reverse transcribed beforehand. The assay was immunoSEQ multiplex PCR, and TCRdb's table has in-frame clones only and misses some. The table lists about 150,000 clones, over 8.5% of them singletons. Sequencing was done on a sample of central memory CD4+ T cells from blood. The receptors come from a man aged 18 to 30 in good health.

This clone showed up just a few times. This chain joins TRBV28 and TRBJ2-7; D tentatively reads TRBD1 or TRBD2 (7 bases each). V lost 6 bases to trimming and J lost 2 bases, with 17 bases between them. CDR3 length equals 15 residues. CDR1 is MDHEN and CDR2 is SYDVKM in the germline V gene. The CDR3, as DNA: TGTGCCAGCAGAACAGGGACAGCGGGGACCTACGAGCAGTACTTC. Protein sequence: CASRTGTAGTYEQYF.

This clone was seen only a few times. This rearrangement joins TRBV2 to TRBJ1-1, with 7 nucleotides matching TRBD1. Germline V gene lookup returns CDR1 SNHLY and CDR2 FYNNEI. The ends lost 8 bases at V and 1 base at J; junction bases unmatched: 4. This CDR3 spans 13 amino acids. CDR3 amino acids: CASAGQRNTEAFF. In DNA, the CDR3 is TGTGCCAGCGCGGGACAGAGGAACACTGAAGCTTTCTTT. Drawing the rest from reference TRBV2 and TRBJ1-1, the complete variable domain is EPEVTQTPSHQVTQMGQEVILRCVPISNHLYFYWYRQILGQKVEFLVSFYNNEISEKSEIFDDQFSVERPDGSNFTLKIRSTKLEDSAMYFCASAGQRNTEAFFGQGTRLTVV.

This rearrangement joins TRBV19 to TRBJ2-1, with TRBD2 matching over 7 bases. Germline CDR1 LNHDA, CDR2 SQIVND (reference sequence). Trimming at V came to 5 bases and at J to 8 bases, leaving 6 bases not matched to a gene. CDR3 length equals 13 residues. Here the CDR3 reads CASSLGGSDEQFF. DNA of the CDR3: TGTGCCAGTAGTCTCGGGGGGTCGGATGAGCAGTTCTTC.

The rearrangement joins TRBV7-2 to TRBJ2-3; 9 positions match TRBD2. CDR3 size: 16 residues. Per germline, CDR1 SGHTA and CDR2 FQGNSA. Trimming removed 5 bases from V and 3 bases from J; junction bases left unmatched: 9. CDR3 loop: CASSPQAGGVTDTQYF. CDR3 nucleotide sequence: TGTGCCAGCAGCCCCCAAGCGGGGGGAGTTACAGATACGCAGTATTTT.

As DNA, the CDR3 is TGTGCCAGCTCACCACCGGCAGGGTTGTACGAGCAGTACTTC. It encodes CASSPPAGLYEQYF. This sequence joins TRBV18 and TRBJ2-7, with D perhaps TRBD1 (5 bases). The length of the CDR3 is 14 residues. V was trimmed by 0 bases and J by 4 bases, leaving 10 bases between them. Germline-derived CDR1 and CDR2 are KGHSH and LQKENI. The variable domain in full, with the rest retrieved from reference TRBV18 and TRBJ2-7, is NAGVMQNPRHLVRRRGQEARLRCSPMKGHSHVYWYRQLPEEGLKFMVYLQKENIIDESGMPKERFSAEFPKEGPSILRIQQVVRGDSAAYFCASSPPAGLYEQYFGPGTRLTVT.

This clone has more than one count but fewer than ten. The identical CDR3 is also encoded by other nucleotide sequences in the sample. The V gene is TRBV4-2, the J gene TRBJ1-6; D is uncertain. Germline V gene data show CDR1 as LGHNA and CDR2 as YNFKEQ. This CDR3 region has 14 residues. Trimming shortened V by 0 bases and J by 6 bases, and 6 bases separated the two germline ends. CDR3 sequence: CASSQDLPNSPLHF. Here the CDR3 DNA reads TGTGCCAGCAGCCAAGACTTACCTAATTCACCCCTCCACTTT.

In this sample, this clone turned up a few times. The J gene is TRBJ1-1, the V gene TRBV6-6; 9 bases agree with TRBD1. Germline assignment: CDR1 MNHNY and CDR2 SVGAGI (reference sequence). Germline trimming cut 3 bases from V and 2 bases from J; bases unmatched to any gene: 4. The CDR3 has 15 amino acids. CDR3 amino acids: CASSYAGQGNTEAFF. The CDR3, as DNA: TGTGCCAGCAGTTATGCGGGACAGGGAAACACTGAAGCTTTCTTT.

This clone was seen a handful of times. The V and J genes are TRBV9 and TRBJ1-1; TRBD1 matches 10 bases. Germline loops: CDR1 SGDLS, CDR2 YYNGEE. With V trimmed by 1 base and J by 6 bases, 6 bases remained unmatched. The CDR3 is 15 amino acids. The CDR3 DNA reads TGTGCCAGCAGCGTATCCGGGACAGGGGTGTCTGAAGCTTTCTTT. The encoded protein is CASSVSGTGVSEAFF.

This clone came up many times. At the DNA level, this CDR3 is encoded by other sequences in the same sample as well. The rearrangement uses TRBV5-4 and TRBJ2-7; TRBD2 aligns across 10 bases. Per germline, CDR1 SGHNT and CDR2 YYREEE (reference sequence). With 0 bases clipped from V and 2 bases from J, the junction kept 5 bases outside the gene matches. The CDR3 has 16 amino acids. The CDR3 nucleotides are TGTGCCAGCAGCTTGGGGACCGGGACTAGCGCCTACGAGCAGTACTTC. Translation: CASSLGTGTSAYEQYF.

This clone was detected ten times or more. The CDR3 loop reads CSVGGTSGIHSYEQYF. The CDR3 coding sequence is TGCAGCGTTGGCGGGACTAGCGGGATACACTCCTACGAGCAGTACTTC. The chain employs TRBV29-1 and TRBJ2-7; 13 positions match TRBD2. Germline assignment: CDR1 SQVTM and CDR2 ANQGSEA. The CDR3 covers 16 residues. V shed 4 bases, J shed 0 bases, and the junction held 6 bases outside the gene matches.